This passage covers 31 T cell receptor beta chains from one sample sequenced in a study of cytomegalovirus exposure and HLA in healthy donors (dated by TCRdb to about 2017). Library prep was done by the immunoSEQ multiplex PCR assay. For the multiplex PCR, a mixture combining 60 forward primers for TCR Vbeta segments and 13 reverse primers for TCR Jbeta segments was used. Here the immuneACCESS table is served through TCRdb, limited to in-frame sequences with V and J called. Missing clones are a known gap in these copies; in checked studies unresolved V genes cover under half, and the rest lacks a known reason. The sample table contains some 120,000 clones; only one count was recorded for approximately 80% of them. The ten most abundant clones make up about 1.7% of the sample. The sample consisted of PBMCs. The receptor source for this set is a man aged 18 to 29 in good health and CMV-seronegative.

CDR3 loop: CASSTPGQPYEQYF. In DNA, the CDR3 is TGTGCCAGCAGTACGCCGGGACAGCCATACGAGCAGTACTTC. This rearrangement joins TRBV6-5 to TRBJ2-7, with 7 bases that match TRBD1. The V gene's germline CDR1 is MNHEY and CDR2 SVGAGI. The CDR3 totals 14 residues. After removal of 5 bases from V and 4 bases from J, the junction contained 8 bases not matched to a gene.

This clone was recorded once. The chain combines TRBV14 with TRBJ1-1, with D possibly TRBD1 on 5 matching bases. CDR1 SGHDN and CDR2 FVKESK come from the germline V gene. The CDR3 sequence is 13 residues long. V gave up 4 bases and J gave up 4 bases, with 10 bases separating them. Here the CDR3 reads CASSRRGGTEAFF. CDR3 coding DNA: TGTGCCAGCAGCCGCCGGGGGGGCACTGAAGCTTTCTTT.

V usage is TRBV12-5 and J usage is TRBJ1-5; the match to TRBD1 covers 8 bases. The CDR3 has 15 residues. Germline lookup yields CDR1 LGHNT and CDR2 FRNRAP. V gave up 4 bases and J gave up 2 bases; unmatched junction bases: 4. CDR3 nucleotides: TGTGCTAGTGGTTCCCTGGACAGGGGCAATCAGCCCCAGCATTTT. It yields the protein CASGSLDRGNQPQHF.

The rearrangement links TRBV10-3 to TRBJ1-2; D might be TRBD1 (5 bases). The CDR3 is 12 residues long. Germline-derived CDR1 and CDR2 are ENHRY and SYGVKD. V was trimmed by 4 bases and J by 10 bases, leaving 13 bases between them. Here the CDR3 DNA reads TGTGCCATCAGTGTCGGCAGGGAAGACTACACCTTC. Translation: CAISVGREDYTF.

This chain joins TRBV27 and TRBJ2-7, with TRBD2 identical over 8 bases. The CDR3 sequence is 16 residues long. The V gene's germline CDR1 is MNHEY and CDR2 SMNVEV (reference sequence). Trimming removed 8 bases from V and 3 bases from J; junction bases left unmatched: 15. Here the CDR3 reads CASSDSGGKRIYEQYF. The CDR3 DNA reads TGTGCCAGCTCTGACAGCGGGGGCAAACGGATCTACGAGCAGTACTTC.

The chain is built from TRBV7-8 and TRBJ1-2; TRBD1 matches 7 bases. The CDR3 has 16 amino acids. Losses at the gene ends were 1 base for V and 2 bases for J; bases not matched to a gene: 7. Germline loops: CDR1 SGHVS, CDR2 FQNEAQ. The CDR3, as DNA: TGTGCCAGCAGCTTAGGTCGGGACAGATCAAACTATGGCTACACCTTC. This gives the protein CASSLGRDRSNYGYTF.

The V call is TRBV19, the J call TRBJ1-1; the match to TRBD1 covers 7 bases. The V gene end was trimmed by 9 bases and the J gene end by 4 bases; junction bases not matched to a gene: 14. Germline assignment: CDR1 LNHDA and CDR2 SQIVND (reference sequence). The CDR3 contains 15 residues. The DNA for the CDR3 is TGTGCCAGCTTTAGCCCTAGGGGGCGCGGCACTGAAGCTTTCTTT. Residues: CASFSPRGRGTEAFF.

The chain has TRBV29-1 and TRBJ2-4, with TRBD1 identical over 8 bases. The CDR3 has 14 residues. J lost 7 bases, V lost 1 base, and 6 bases had no gene match. CDR1 and CDR2 from the germline V gene are SQVTM and ANQGSEA. CDR3 loop: CSVEVGQGANIQYF. In nucleotides, the CDR3 is TGCAGCGTTGAAGTGGGTCAGGGGGCCAACATTCAGTACTTC.

The V and J genes are TRBV9 and TRBJ1-2; D is perhaps TRBD1 (5 bases). In germline, CDR1 is SGDLS, CDR2 YYNGEE. Trimming cost V 4 bases and J 1 base, with 17 bases left between them. CDR3 length equals 16 residues. CDR3 region: CASSPNPDRRNYGYTF. The CDR3 DNA reads as TGTGCCAGCAGCCCAAATCCCGACAGACGTAACTATGGCTACACCTTC.

V usage is TRBV5-1 and J usage is TRBJ2-7; unclear D gene. V was pared by 0 bases and J by 5 bases, with 6 bases between. Germline V CDR1 and CDR2: SGHRS, YFSETQ. CDR3 length: 12 residues. The chain's CDR3 is CASSLDQDEQYF. The CDR3 nucleotides read TGCGCCAGCAGCTTGGACCAGGACGAGCAGTACTTC.

The rearrangement links TRBV7-8 to TRBJ1-1, with TRBD1 identical over 7 bases. CDR3 length: 17 amino acids. V trimming: 2 bases; J trimming: 0 bases; junction bases outside the gene matches: 9. CDR1 and CDR2 from the germline V gene are SGHVS and FQNEAQ. The CDR3 loop is CASSLRRTGVMNTEAFF. The CDR3 DNA sequence: TGTGCCAGCAGCTTAAGGAGGACAGGAGTTATGAACACTGAAGCTTTCTTT. Full variable domain (missing parts from reference TRBV7-8 and TRBJ1-1): GAGVSQSPRYKVAKRGQDVALRCDPISGHVSLFWYQQALGQGPEFLTYFQNEAQLDKSGLPSDRFFAERPEGSVSTLKIQRTQQEDSAVYLCASSLRRTGVMNTEAFFGQGTRLTVV.

This chain uses TRBV5-6 with TRBJ1-1; a possible D gene is TRBD1 (6 bases). Germline V gives CDR1 SGHDT, CDR2 YYEEEE. The length of the CDR3 is 16 residues. V lost 6 bases, J lost 2 bases, and 20 bases lay in between. CDR3 in amino acids: CASTRDLGAINTEAFF. Written as DNA, the CDR3 is TGTGCCAGCACTCGCGACCTGGGGGCGATAAACACTGAAGCTTTCTTT.

This rearrangement joins TRBV23-1 to TRBJ1-2; 11 bases fit TRBD1. TRBV23-1 is an ORF for which the function is uncertain. Trimming removed 0 bases from V and 7 bases from J; junction bases left unmatched: 10. CDR3 length: 17 amino acids. CDR3 protein: CASSQSMADRGLVGYTF. The CDR3 DNA reads as TGCGCCAGCAGTCAATCGATGGCGGACAGGGGGCTGGTTGGCTACACCTTC.

The chain recombines TRBV6-6 with TRBJ2-5, with 7 bases matching TRBD2. CDR3 size: 15 residues. V dropped 0 bases and J dropped 4; count of bases not matched to a gene: 5. Germline V lookup: CDR1 MNHNY, CDR2 SVGAGI (reference sequence). The DNA for the CDR3 is TGTGCCAGCAGTTACTCAGCCCCGGGGGGAGAGACCCAGTACTTC. As protein: CASSYSAPGGETQYF.

The rearrangement uses TRBV7-9 and TRBJ1-2; TRBD1 matches 8 bases. V trimming: 3 bases; J trimming: 7 bases; junction bases outside the gene matches: 10. The length of the CDR3 is 15 residues. CDR1 SEHNR and CDR2 FQNEAQ come from the germline V gene (reference sequence). CDR3 sequence reads: CASSFAGGAPSGYTF. The CDR3 DNA reads as TGTGCCAGCAGCTTCGCAGGGGGCGCCCCCAGTGGCTACACCTTC. The whole variable domain, filled in from reference TRBV7-9 and TRBJ1-2, reads DTGVSQNPRHKITKRGQNVTFRCDPISEHNRLYWYRQTLGQGPEFLTYFQNEAQLEKSRLLSDRFSAERPKGSFSTLEIQRTEQGDSAMYLCASSFAGGAPSGYTFGSGTRLTVV.

The chain combines TRBV27 with TRBJ2-1; the D gene is possibly TRBD1 (6 bases). CDR3 length: 14 residues. Germline lookup yields CDR1 MNHEY and CDR2 SMNVEV (reference sequence). Trimming stripped 2 bases from V and 4 bases from J, with 9 bases between. The CDR3 sequence: CASSLDRPYNEQFF. As DNA, the CDR3 is TGTGCCAGCAGTTTAGACAGGCCTTACAATGAGCAGTTCTTC.

The CDR3 loop is CASSYRDRVSTEAFF. The CDR3 bases are TGTGCCAGCAGTTACCGGGACAGGGTGAGCACTGAAGCTTTCTTT. The rearrangement uses TRBV6-5 and TRBJ1-1; 9 positions agree with TRBD1. CDR1 is MNHEY, CDR2 SVGAGI, per germline. V lost 2 bases, J lost 4 bases, and 5 bases stayed unmatched. The CDR3 is 15 amino acids.

In its sample, this clone was seen a few times. The rearrangement joins TRBV4-3 to TRBJ2-3; 7 bases match TRBD2. V gave up 3 bases and J gave up 2 bases; unmatched junction bases: 11. Germline lookup yields CDR1 LGHNA and CDR2 YSLEER. This CDR3 is 17 amino acids long. The CDR3 DNA reads TGCGCCAGCAGCCACCAATGGGGCGGGGGATCCACAGATACGCAGTATTTT. The encoded protein is CASSHQWGGGSTDTQYF.

This chain connects TRBV28 to TRBJ2-4; 12 nucleotides line up with TRBD2. Germline CDR1 is MDHEN and CDR2 is SYDVKM. Unmatched junction bases numbered 14, after V lost 2 bases and J lost 6 bases. The CDR3 runs to 19 residues. CDR3 loop: CASSLARLAGASRGNIQYF. The CDR3 nucleotides are TGTGCCAGCAGTTTAGCCAGACTAGCGGGGGCCTCTAGGGGAAACATTCAGTACTTC.

This clone was recorded once. The chain has TRBV7-3 and TRBJ2-5; 7 positions match TRBD1. J was trimmed by 4 bases and V by 2 bases; bases with no gene match: 4. This CDR3 contains 14 residues. Germline lookup yields CDR1 SGHTA and CDR2 FQGTGA. The CDR3 DNA sequence: TGTGCCAGCAGCTTAGACAGGGAAGGAGAGACCCAGTACTTC. The encoded protein is CASSLDREGETQYF.

The chain couples TRBV28 to TRBJ2-2; 7 bases map to TRBD1. The trim removed 5 bases at V and 1 base at J, leaving 7 bases unmatched. CDR1 is MDHEN and CDR2 is SYDVKM in the germline V gene. This CDR3 has 16 amino acids. The CDR3 coding sequence is TGTGCCAGCAGTCCCCAGGACAGGATGAACACCGGGGAGCTGTTTTTT. Its translation: CASSPQDRMNTGELFF. Using reference TRBV28 and TRBJ2-2 for the parts outside the CDR3, the full variable domain is DVKVTQSSRYLVKRTGEKVFLECVQDMDHENMFWYRQDPGLGLRLIYFSYDVKMKEKGDIPEGYSVSREKKERFSLILESASTNQTSMYLCASSPQDRMNTGELFFGEGSRLTVL.

This clone was counted a single time. The chain carries TRBV29-1 and TRBJ1-1; D is perhaps TRBD1 (6 bases). CDR1 SQVTM and CDR2 ANQGSEA come from the germline V gene. This CDR3 has 14 amino acids. The germline V and J ends were trimmed by 7 bases and 1 base, with 16 bases remaining between them. CDR3 sequence (DNA): TGCAGCGCCCTAGGCGGGGGCCCGAACACTGAAGCTTTCTTT. Translating it yields CSALGGGPNTEAFF.

The gene calls are TRBV6-5 and TRBJ1-2; D is perhaps TRBD1 (5 bases). V lost 0 bases and J 4 bases, leaving 12 bases between the germline ends. Germline CDR1 and CDR2: MNHEY and SVGAGI. There are 15 residues in the CDR3. The CDR3 region is CASSYSTQGSYGYTF. CDR3 nucleotide sequence: TGTGCCAGCAGTTACTCGACTCAGGGCTCCTATGGCTACACCTTC.

The V call is TRBV4-3, the J call TRBJ2-1, with 11 bases matching TRBD1. The germline V gene has CDR1 LGHNA and CDR2 YSLEER. CDR3 length: 15 amino acids. J lost 5 bases, V lost 5 bases, and 5 bases had no gene match. CDR3 region: CASSYGQGAHNEQFF. Written as DNA, the CDR3 is TGCGCCAGCAGCTATGGACAGGGGGCCCACAATGAGCAGTTCTTC.

J is TRBJ1-2 and V is TRBV2; a weak D match, TRBD1 (5 bases). The length of the CDR3 is 13 residues. Looked up from germline, CDR1 is SNHLY and CDR2 is FYNNEI. V gave up 6 bases and J gave up 4 bases, with 12 bases separating them. CDR3 sequence (DNA): TGTGCCAGCAGGACAACAGGTTCCTATGGCTACACCTTC. It translates to CASRTTGSYGYTF.

The rearrangement joins TRBV5-1 to TRBJ2-3; D is undetermined. This CDR3 is 16 amino acids long. The V gene lost 4 bases and the J gene lost 3 bases, with 18 bases spanning the gap. From germline, CDR1 is SGHRS and CDR2 YFSETQ. The CDR3 loop reads CASSLAGYARTDTQYF. CDR3 DNA: TGCGCCAGCAGCCTCGCCGGGTACGCTCGGACAGATACGCAGTATTTT.

The chain employs TRBV5-6 and TRBJ2-7, with no clear D. CDR3 length equals 14 residues. CDR1 and CDR2 from the germline V gene are SGHDT and YYEEEE. V was cut by 0 bases and J by 3 bases, with 10 bases left in between. The CDR3 nucleotides read TGTGCCAGCAGCTTGGGAGGATCCCTCTACGAGCAGTACTTC. Its translation: CASSLGGSLYEQYF.

The V and J genes are TRBV29-1 and TRBJ2-2; 9 nucleotides line up with TRBD1. From germline, CDR1 is SQVTM and CDR2 ANQGSEA. The CDR3 runs to 13 residues. V shed 6 bases, J shed 6 bases, and the junction held 5 bases outside the gene matches. Here the CDR3 reads CSVRDRVAGELFF. As DNA, the CDR3 is TGCAGCGTCCGGGACAGGGTGGCCGGGGAGCTGTTTTTT.

The chain links TRBV9 to TRBJ1-5, with TRBD1 identical over 8 bases. This CDR3 is built from 15 residues. CDR1 is SGDLS, CDR2 YYNGEE, per germline. V dropped 4 bases and J dropped 7; count of bases not matched to a gene: 10. For the CDR3, the DNA is TGTGCCAGCAGCCAGTTGGACAGGGTCGGGCAGCCCCAGCATTTT. It translates to CASSQLDRVGQPQHF.

The chain joins TRBV6-5 to TRBJ1-1; no firm D call. V was shortened by 10 bases and J by 2 bases, with 14 bases between the two germline ends. Per the germline V gene, CDR1 is MNHEY and CDR2 is SVGAGI. This CDR3 comprises 13 residues. CDR3 amino acids: CATLKGLNTEAFF. DNA for the CDR3: TGTGCCACCCTCAAAGGACTCAACACTGAAGCTTTCTTT.

The genes are TRBV2 and TRBJ1-2, with 12 bases that match TRBD1. The CDR3 totals 16 residues. The V gene end was trimmed by 6 bases and the J gene end by 6 bases; junction bases not matched to a gene: 11. From germline, CDR1 is SNHLY and CDR2 FYNNEI. The CDR3 DNA is TGTGCCAGCAGGGTGACCGGGACAGGGGGCGTCAATGGCTACACCTTC. Translation gives CASRVTGTGGVNGYTF.